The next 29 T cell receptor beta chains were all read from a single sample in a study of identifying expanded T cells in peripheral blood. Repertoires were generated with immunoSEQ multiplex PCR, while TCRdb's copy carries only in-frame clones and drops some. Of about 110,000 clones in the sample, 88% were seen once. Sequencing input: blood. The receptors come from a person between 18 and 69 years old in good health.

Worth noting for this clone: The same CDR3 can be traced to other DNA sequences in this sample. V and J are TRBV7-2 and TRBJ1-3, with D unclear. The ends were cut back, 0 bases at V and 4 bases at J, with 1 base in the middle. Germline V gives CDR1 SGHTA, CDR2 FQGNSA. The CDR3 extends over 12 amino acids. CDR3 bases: TGTGCCAGCAGCTTAGCGGGAAACACCATATATTTT. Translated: CASSLAGNTIYF. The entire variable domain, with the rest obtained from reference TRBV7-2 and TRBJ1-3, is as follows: GAGVSQSPSNKVTEKGKDVELRCDPISGHTALYWYRQSLGQGLEFLIYFQGNSAPDKSGLPSDRFSAERTGGSVSTLTIQRTQQEDSAVYLCASSLAGNTIYFGEGSWLTVV.

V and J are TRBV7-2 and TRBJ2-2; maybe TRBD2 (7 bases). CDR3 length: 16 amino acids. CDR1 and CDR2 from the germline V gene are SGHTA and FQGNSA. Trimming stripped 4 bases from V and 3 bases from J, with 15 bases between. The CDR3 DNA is TGTGCCAGCAGCTCAGGTGGGGGGGCGGACACCGGGGAGCTGTTTTTT. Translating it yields CASSSGGGADTGELFF.

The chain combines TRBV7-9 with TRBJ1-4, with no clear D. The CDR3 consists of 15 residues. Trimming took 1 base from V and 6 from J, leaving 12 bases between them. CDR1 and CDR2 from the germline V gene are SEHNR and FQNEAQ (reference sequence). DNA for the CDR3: TGTGCCAGCAGCTTAGAAGGGATCGTCGATGAAAAACTGTTTTTT. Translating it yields CASSLEGIVDEKLFF.

The CDR3 coding sequence is TGCAGCGTTGAAGTCGACTCCTACGAGCAGTACTTC. Its protein product is CSVEVDSYEQYF. This chain joins TRBV29-1 and TRBJ2-7, with no clear D. Germline loops: CDR1 SQVTM, CDR2 ANQGSEA. V was trimmed by 1 base and J by 0 bases, leaving 4 bases between them. CDR3 size: 12 residues.

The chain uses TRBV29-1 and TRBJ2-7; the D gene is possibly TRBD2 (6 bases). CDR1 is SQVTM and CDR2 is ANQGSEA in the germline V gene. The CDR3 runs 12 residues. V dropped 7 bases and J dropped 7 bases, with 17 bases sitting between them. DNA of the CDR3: TGCAGCGGCGAGGGAGCGCGGGGTGAGCAGTACTTC. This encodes CSGEGARGEQYF.

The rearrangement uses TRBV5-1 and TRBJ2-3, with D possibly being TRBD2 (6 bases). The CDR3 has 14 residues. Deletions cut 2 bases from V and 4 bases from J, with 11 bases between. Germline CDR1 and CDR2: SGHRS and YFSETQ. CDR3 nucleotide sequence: TGCGCCAGCAGCTTCGGGACTTCAGCAGATACGCAGTATTTT. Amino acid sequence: CASSFGTSADTQYF. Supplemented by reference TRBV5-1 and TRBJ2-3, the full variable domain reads KAGVTQTPRYLIKTRGQQVTLSCSPISGHRSVSWYQQTPGQGLQFLFEYFSETQRNKGNFPGRFSGRQFSNSRSEMNVSTLELGDSALYLCASSFGTSADTQYFGPGTRLTVL.

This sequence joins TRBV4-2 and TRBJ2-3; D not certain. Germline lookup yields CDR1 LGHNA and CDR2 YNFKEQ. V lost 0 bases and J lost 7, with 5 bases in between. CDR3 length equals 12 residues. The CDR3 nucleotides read TGTGCCAGCAGCCAAGAGGGAAATACGCAGTATTTT. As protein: CASSQEGNTQYF.

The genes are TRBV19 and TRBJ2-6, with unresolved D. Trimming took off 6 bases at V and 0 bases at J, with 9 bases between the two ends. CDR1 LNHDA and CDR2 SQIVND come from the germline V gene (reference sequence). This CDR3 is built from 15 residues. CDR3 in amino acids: CASRDLSSGANVLTF. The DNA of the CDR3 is TGTGCCAGTAGGGATCTCAGCTCTGGGGCCAACGTCCTGACTTTC.

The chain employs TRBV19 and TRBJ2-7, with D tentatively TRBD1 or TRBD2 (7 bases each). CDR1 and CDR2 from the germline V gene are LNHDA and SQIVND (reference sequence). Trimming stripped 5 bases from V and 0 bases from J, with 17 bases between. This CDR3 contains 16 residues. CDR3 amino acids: CASSPRGDSASYEQYF. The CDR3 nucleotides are TGTGCCAGTAGTCCTCGGGGGGACAGCGCCTCCTACGAGCAGTACTTC.

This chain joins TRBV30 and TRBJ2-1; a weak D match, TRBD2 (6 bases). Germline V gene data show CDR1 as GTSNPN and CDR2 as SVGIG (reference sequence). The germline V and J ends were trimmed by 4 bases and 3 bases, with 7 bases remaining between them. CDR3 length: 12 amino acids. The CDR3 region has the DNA TGTGCCTGGACGCGGGACTACAATGAGCAGTTCTTC. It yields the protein CAWTRDYNEQFF.

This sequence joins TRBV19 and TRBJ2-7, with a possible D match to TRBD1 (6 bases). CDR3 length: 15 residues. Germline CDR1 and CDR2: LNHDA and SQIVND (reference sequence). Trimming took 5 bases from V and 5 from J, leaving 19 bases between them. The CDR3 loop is CASSPRSTTGNEQYF. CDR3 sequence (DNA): TGTGCCAGTAGTCCCCGCTCAACAACAGGGAACGAGCAGTACTTC.

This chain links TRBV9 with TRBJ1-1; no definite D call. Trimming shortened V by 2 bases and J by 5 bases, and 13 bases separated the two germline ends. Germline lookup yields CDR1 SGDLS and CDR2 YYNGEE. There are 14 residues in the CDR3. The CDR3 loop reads CASSVTLEGTEAFF. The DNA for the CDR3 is TGTGCCAGCAGCGTGACACTTGAAGGGACTGAAGCTTTCTTT.

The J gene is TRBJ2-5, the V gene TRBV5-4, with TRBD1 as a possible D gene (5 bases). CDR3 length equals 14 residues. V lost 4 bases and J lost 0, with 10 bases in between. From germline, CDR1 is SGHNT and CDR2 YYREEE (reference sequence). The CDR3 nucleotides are TGTGCCAGCAGCCATAAGGACAACCAAGAGACCCAGTACTTC. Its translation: CASSHKDNQETQYF.

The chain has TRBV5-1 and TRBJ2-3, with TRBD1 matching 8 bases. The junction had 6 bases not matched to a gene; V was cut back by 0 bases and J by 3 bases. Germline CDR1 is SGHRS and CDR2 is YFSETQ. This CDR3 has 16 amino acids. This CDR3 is CASSLGQGSGTDTQYF. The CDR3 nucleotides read TGCGCCAGCAGCTTGGGACAGGGGTCTGGGACAGATACGCAGTATTTT.

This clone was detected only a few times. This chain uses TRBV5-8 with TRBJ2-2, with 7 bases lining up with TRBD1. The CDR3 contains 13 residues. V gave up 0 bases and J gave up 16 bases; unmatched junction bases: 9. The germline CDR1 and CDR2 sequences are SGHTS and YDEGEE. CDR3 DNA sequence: TGTGCCAGCAGCTTGGAGAGGGGGCATATCCAGTTTTTT. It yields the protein CASSLERGHIQFF.

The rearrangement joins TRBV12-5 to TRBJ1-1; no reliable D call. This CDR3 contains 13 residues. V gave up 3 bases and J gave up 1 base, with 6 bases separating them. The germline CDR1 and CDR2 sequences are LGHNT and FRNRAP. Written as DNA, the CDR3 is TGTGCTAGTGGTTTAAGAGAGAACACTGAAGCTTTCTTT. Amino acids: CASGLRENTEAFF. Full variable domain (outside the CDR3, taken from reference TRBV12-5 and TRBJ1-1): DARVTQTPRHKVTEMGQEVTMRCQPILGHNTVFWYRQTMMQGLELLAYFRNRAPLDDSGMPKDRFSAEMPDATLATLKIQPSEPRDSAVYFCASGLRENTEAFFGQGTRLTVV.

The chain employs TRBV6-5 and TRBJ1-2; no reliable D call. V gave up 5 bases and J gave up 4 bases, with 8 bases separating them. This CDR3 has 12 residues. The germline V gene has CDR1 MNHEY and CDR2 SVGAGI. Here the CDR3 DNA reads TGTGCCAGCAGTCGTAAGGGCTATGGCTACACCTTC. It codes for CASSRKGYGYTF.

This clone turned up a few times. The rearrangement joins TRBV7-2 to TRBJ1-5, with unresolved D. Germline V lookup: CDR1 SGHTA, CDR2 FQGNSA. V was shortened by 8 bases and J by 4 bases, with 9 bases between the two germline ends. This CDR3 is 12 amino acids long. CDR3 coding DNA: TGTGCCAGCCAAGCTCCTAATCAGCCCCAGCATTTT. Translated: CASQAPNQPQHF. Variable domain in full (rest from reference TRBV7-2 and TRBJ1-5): GAGVSQSPSNKVTEKGKDVELRCDPISGHTALYWYRQSLGQGLEFLIYFQGNSAPDKSGLPSDRFSAERTGGSVSTLTIQRTQQEDSAVYLCASQAPNQPQHFGDGTRLSIL.

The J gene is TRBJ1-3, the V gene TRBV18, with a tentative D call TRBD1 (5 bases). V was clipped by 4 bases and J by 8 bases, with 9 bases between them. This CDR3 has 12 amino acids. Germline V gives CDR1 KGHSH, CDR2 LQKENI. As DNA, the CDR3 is TGTGCCAGCTCACTTACAGGAGACACCATATATTTT. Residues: CASSLTGDTIYF.

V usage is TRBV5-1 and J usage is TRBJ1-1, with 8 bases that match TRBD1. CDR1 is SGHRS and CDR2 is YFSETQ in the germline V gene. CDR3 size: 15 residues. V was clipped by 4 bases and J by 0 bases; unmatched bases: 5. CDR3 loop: CASSRLGQVNTEAFF. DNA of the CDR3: TGCGCCAGCAGCCGGTTGGGACAGGTGAACACTGAAGCTTTCTTT. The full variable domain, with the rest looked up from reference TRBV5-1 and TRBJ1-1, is KAGVTQTPRYLIKTRGQQVTLSCSPISGHRSVSWYQQTPGQGLQFLFEYFSETQRNKGNFPGRFSGRQFSNSRSEMNVSTLELGDSALYLCASSRLGQVNTEAFFGQGTRLTVV.

CDR3 sequence (DNA): TGTGCCAGCAGCCAAGATAGGGCCGGAATCTCACCCCTCCACTTT. Amino acid sequence: CASSQDRAGISPLHF. This chain joins TRBV4-2 and TRBJ1-6, with D unclear. The CDR3 covers 15 residues. Trimming pared 0 bases from V and 10 bases from J, leaving 13 bases between. The germline V gene has CDR1 LGHNA and CDR2 YNFKEQ.

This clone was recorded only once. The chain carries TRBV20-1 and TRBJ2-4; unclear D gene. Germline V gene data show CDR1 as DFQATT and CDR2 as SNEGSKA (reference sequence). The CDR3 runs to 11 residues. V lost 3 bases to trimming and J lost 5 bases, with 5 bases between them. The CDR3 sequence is CSASTENIQYF. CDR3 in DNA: TGCAGTGCTAGCACAGAAAACATTCAGTACTTC.

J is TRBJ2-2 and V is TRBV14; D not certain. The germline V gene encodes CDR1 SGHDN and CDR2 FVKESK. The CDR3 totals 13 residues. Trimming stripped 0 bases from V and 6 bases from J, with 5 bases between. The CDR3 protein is CASSQDLAGELFF. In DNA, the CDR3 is TGTGCCAGCAGCCAAGATCTGGCCGGGGAGCTGTTTTTT.

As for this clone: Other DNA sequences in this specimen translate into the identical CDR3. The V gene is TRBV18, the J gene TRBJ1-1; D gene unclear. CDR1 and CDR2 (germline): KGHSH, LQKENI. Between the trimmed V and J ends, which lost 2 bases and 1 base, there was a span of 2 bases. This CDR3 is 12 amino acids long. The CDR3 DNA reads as TGTGCCAGCTCACCAGGGAACACTGAAGCTTTCTTT. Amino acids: CASSPGNTEAFF.

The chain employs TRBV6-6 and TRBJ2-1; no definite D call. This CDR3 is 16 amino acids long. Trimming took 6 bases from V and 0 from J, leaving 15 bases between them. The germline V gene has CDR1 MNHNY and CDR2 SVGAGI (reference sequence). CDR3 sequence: CASSPRPESSYNEQFF. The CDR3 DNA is TGTGCCAGCAGCCCTAGACCCGAAAGCTCCTACAATGAGCAGTTCTTC.

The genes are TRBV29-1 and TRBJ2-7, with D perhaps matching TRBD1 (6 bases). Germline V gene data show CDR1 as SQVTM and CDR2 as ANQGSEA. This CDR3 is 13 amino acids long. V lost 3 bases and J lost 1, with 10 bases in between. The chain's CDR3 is CSVDVQGSYEQYF. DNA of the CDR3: TGCAGCGTTGACGTACAGGGTTCCTACGAGCAGTACTTC.

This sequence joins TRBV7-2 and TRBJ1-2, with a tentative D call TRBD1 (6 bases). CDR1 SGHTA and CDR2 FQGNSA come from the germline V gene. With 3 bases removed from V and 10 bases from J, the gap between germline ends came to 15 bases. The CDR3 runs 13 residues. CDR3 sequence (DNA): TGTGCCAGCAGCTTGTGGGGGCAAAGTGCCTACACCTTC. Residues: CASSLWGQSAYTF.

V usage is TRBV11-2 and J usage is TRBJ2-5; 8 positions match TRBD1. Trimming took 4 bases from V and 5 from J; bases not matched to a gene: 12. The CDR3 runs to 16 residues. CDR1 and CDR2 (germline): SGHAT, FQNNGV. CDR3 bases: TGTGCCAGCAGCTCGGGCTTGGGCAGGGGGCCCGAGACCCAGTACTTC. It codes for CASSSGLGRGPETQYF.

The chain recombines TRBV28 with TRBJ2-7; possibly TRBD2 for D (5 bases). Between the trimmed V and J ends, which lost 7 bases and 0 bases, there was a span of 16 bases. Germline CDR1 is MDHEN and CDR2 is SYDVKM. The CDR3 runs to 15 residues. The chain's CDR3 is CASTPMTGSSYEQYF. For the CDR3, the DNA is TGTGCCAGCACGCCGATGACGGGAAGCTCCTACGAGCAGTACTTC. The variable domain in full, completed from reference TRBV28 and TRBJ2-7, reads DVKVTQSSRYLVKRTGEKVFLECVQDMDHENMFWYRQDPGLGLRLIYFSYDVKMKEKGDIPEGYSVSREKKERFSLILESASTNQTSMYLCASTPMTGSSYEQYFGPGTRLTVT.